This T cell receptor beta chain was obtained from a study of beta chain features in type 1 diabetes. General study points: The question of HLA type influencing TCRB rearrangement was one that remained unresolved here. Within the patient group, naive, central memory and Treg TCRB repertoires appeared more similar to each other than within healthy donors. VDJ junctions from patients with type 1 diabetes contained fewer insertions and more deletions.

Germline-derived CDR1 and CDR2 are MDHEN and SYDVKM. The junction had 5 bases not matched to a gene; V was cut back by 6 bases and J by 6 bases. The CDR3 is 15 amino acids. As concerns this clone: Its matching antigen is unknown.

Sequenced material consisted of expressed TCRB transcripts (all of the isolated RNA was reverse transcribed). The assay was immunoSEQ multiplex PCR, and TCRdb's table has in-frame clones only and misses some. Of 810,000 or so clones listed, 15% to 20% were seen once; the top ten hold about 0.025%. A heparinised blood draw that averaged about 110 mL was obtained once from each donor. The chain carries TRBV28 and TRBJ2-3; TRBD2 matches at 14 bases. Sample: naive CD4+ T cells from blood. The source is a young woman in good health. Here the CDR3 DNA reads TGTGCCAGCAGAGGACTAGCGGGAGGCCCCGATACGCAGTATTTT. Amino acids: CASRGLAGGPDTQYF.